This TCR beta chain was retrieved from a study of blood T cell repertoires in COVID-19. Study-wide background: Acute and convalescent COVID-19 samples came from the United States, Italy and Spain. Sample material is recorded as cDNA or gDNA derived from T cells, B-cell-depleted T cells, or PBMCs.

Produced via immunoSEQ multiplex PCR; TCRdb's table is partial and in-frame only. This sample has 40,000 to 50,000 clones; 70% to 85% occur once, and the top ten carry 12% to 15%. This clonotype was obtained from a human donor in a cohort sampled during active COVID-19. Source material: peripheral blood.

The CDR3 spells CASSATGGYNSPLHF. In DNA form, the CDR3 reads TGTGCCAGCAGCGCAACAGGGGGTTATAATTCACCCCTCCACTTT. The chain uses TRBV7-3 and TRBJ1-6; 8 bases map to TRBD1. From germline, CDR1 is SGHTA and CDR2 FQGTGA. Unmatched junction bases numbered 4, after V lost 5 bases and J lost 4 bases. The CDR3 has 15 residues.